This T cell receptor (beta chain) derives from a study of Graves' ophthalmopathy and Graves' hyperthyroidism. The study amplified TCR beta CDR3 regions using RNA transcripts. An initial RT-PCR round employing HTBI primers preceded a second-round multiplex PCR. TCRdb reanalysed the multiplex PCR reads using MiXCR and keeps one entry per CDR3 protein. The sample holds about half a million distinct CDR3 sequences, around 14% seen once. This clonotype was detected ten times or more. The antigen is unknown. Study-wide points: The blood repertoire also included most expanded thyroid clonotypes above 0.001 frequency.

Germline V lookup: CDR1 KGHDR, CDR2 SFDVKD. The CDR3 sequence is 15 residues long. The V and J ends lost 5 bases and 0 bases respectively, with 9 bases between them. The sequence derives from a woman aged 25 to 45 with Graves' ophthalmopathy. The chain joins TRBV24-1 to TRBJ2-2; the D call may be TRBD1 or TRBD2 (5 bases each). Material for sequencing was blood. The CDR3 region is CATSGGTANTGELFF. CDR3 coding DNA: TGTGCCACCAGTGGTGGGACGGCGAACACCGGGGAGCTGTTTTTT.